One and the same sample provided the 2 T cell receptor beta chains below, sequenced in a study of blood T cell repertoires in COVID-19. Assay used: immunoSEQ multiplex PCR; TCRdb lists only in-frame clones, some missing. This sample has about 120,000 clones, with roughly four fifths found just once. The sample taken for sequencing was peripheral blood. The receptors here all came from a man aged 65 to 85 with active or convalescent COVID-19.

V and J are TRBV5-3 and TRBJ1-5; 10 bases are shared with TRBD1. TRBV5-3 is marked as an open reading frame, function uncertain. The length of the CDR3 is 18 residues. V lost 3 bases to trimming and J lost 0 bases; unmatched junction nucleotides: 9. This CDR3 is CARSCRDRGLPSNQPQHF. CDR3 DNA sequence: TGTGCCAGAAGCTGCCGGGACAGGGGACTACCTAGCAATCAGCCCCAGCATTTT.

This rearrangement joins TRBV7-9 to TRBJ2-1; D unclear. CDR1 SEHNR and CDR2 FQNEAQ come from the germline V gene (reference sequence). The CDR3 spans 15 residues. Trimming cost V 1 base and J 3 bases, with 10 bases left between them. CDR3 region: CASSLDSSHYNEQFF. DNA of the CDR3: TGTGCCAGCAGCTTAGATAGCTCTCACTACAATGAGCAGTTCTTC.